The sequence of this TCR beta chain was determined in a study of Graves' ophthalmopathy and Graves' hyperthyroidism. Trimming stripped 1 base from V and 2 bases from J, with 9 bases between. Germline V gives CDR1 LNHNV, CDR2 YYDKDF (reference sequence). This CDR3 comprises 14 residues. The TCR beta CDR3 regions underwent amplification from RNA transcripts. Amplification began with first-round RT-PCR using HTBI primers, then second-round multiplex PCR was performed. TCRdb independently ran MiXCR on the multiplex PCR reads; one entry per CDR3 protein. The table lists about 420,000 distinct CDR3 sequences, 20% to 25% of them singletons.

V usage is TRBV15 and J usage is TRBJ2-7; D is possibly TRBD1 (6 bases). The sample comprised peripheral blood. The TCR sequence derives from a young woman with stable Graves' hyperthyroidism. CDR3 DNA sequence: TGTGCCACCAGCAGAGGACAGGCCCCCTACGAGCAGTACTTC. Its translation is CATSRGQAPYEQYF.